Below are 7 T cell receptor beta chains sequenced from a single sample in a study of blood T cell repertoires in COVID-19. TCRdb's table, derived via immunoSEQ multiplex PCR, lists solely in-frame clones and lacks some. This table holds roughly 260,000 clones, about 93% found once. Sequenced input: PBMCs or T cells enriched from blood (not recorded which). These receptor sequences come from a woman between 18 and 30 years old who had recovered from COVID-19.

The V and J genes are TRBV18 and TRBJ1-2; tentatively, D is TRBD1 (5 bases). The CDR3 is made up of 14 amino acids. V shed 0 bases and J shed 8 bases, with 13 bases lying between them. Germline CDR1 KGHSH, CDR2 LQKENI. CDR3 sequence (DNA): TGTGCCAGCTCACCACCGGGCAGGGTGAGCGGCTACACCTTC. It yields the protein CASSPPGRVSGYTF.

The CDR3 DNA reads TGTGCCAGCAGCTCGCCAGCGGGAGGCCTCCAAGAGACCCAGTACTTC. The encoded protein is CASSSPAGGLQETQYF. The chain is built from TRBV5-4 and TRBJ2-5, with TRBD2 matching 9 bases. The junction had 7 bases not matched to a gene; V was cut back by 3 bases and J by 1 base. In germline, CDR1 is SGHNT, CDR2 YYREEE (reference sequence). The CDR3 has 16 amino acids.

This rearrangement joins TRBV11-1 to TRBJ1-3; 7 nucleotides match TRBD1. CDR1 SGHAT and CDR2 FQDESV come from the germline V gene (reference sequence). V was clipped by 1 base and J by 4 bases; unmatched bases: 7. The CDR3 extends over 16 amino acids. CDR3 protein: CASSLEGGNLGNTIYF. CDR3 sequence (DNA): TGTGCCAGCAGCTTAGAAGGGGGCAACTTAGGAAACACCATATATTTT. Looking up the rest from reference TRBV11-1 and TRBJ1-3 gives the full variable domain: EAEVAQSPRYKITEKSQAVAFWCDPISGHATLYWYRQILGQGPELLVQFQDESVVDDSQLPKDRFSAERLKGVDSTLKIQPAELGDSAMYLCASSLEGGNLGNTIYFGEGSWLTVV.

This sequence joins TRBV5-1 and TRBJ2-1, with 7 bases that match TRBD2. CDR1 and CDR2 (germline): SGHRS, YFSETQ. The CDR3 totals 14 residues. The trim removed 5 bases at V and 6 bases at J, leaving 8 bases unmatched. The CDR3 protein is CASRRDYPSNEQFF. CDR3 nucleotide sequence: TGCGCCAGCAGGCGGGACTATCCTAGCAATGAGCAGTTCTTC.

The chain recombines TRBV6-5 with TRBJ2-2, with 9 bases aligning to TRBD1. This CDR3 region has 15 residues. The trim removed 5 bases at V and 4 bases at J, leaving 5 bases unmatched. The germline V gene has CDR1 MNHEY and CDR2 SVGAGI. The CDR3 coding sequence is TGTGCCAGCAGTCCTGGACAGGGGAGCACCGGGGAGCTGTTTTTT. This codes for CASSPGQGSTGELFF.

The rearrangement links TRBV27 to TRBJ2-1; D call uncertain. V dropped 8 bases and J dropped 1 base, with 12 bases sitting between them. The CDR3 runs to 14 residues. Per germline, CDR1 MNHEY and CDR2 SMNVEV (reference sequence). The CDR3 DNA follows: TGTGCCAGCTCAACTCTAGGTTCCTACAATGAGCAGTTCTTC. The encoded protein is CASSTLGSYNEQFF.

The chain is built from TRBV27 and TRBJ1-3, with TRBD1 matching 7 bases. Per the germline V gene, CDR1 is MNHEY and CDR2 is SMNVEV (reference sequence). The CDR3 spans 18 residues. Losses at the gene ends were 6 bases for V and 0 bases for J; bases not matched to a gene: 14. The CDR3 DNA follows: TGTGCCAGCAGACCCGGGACAGCCCAGAAATTCTCTGGAAACACCATATATTTT. It translates to CASRPGTAQKFSGNTIYF.